This T cell receptor (beta chain) was captured by sequencing in a study of CD8+ T cells in alopecia areata. The CDR3 length is 15 residues. The germline V gene encodes CDR1 SNHLY and CDR2 FYNNEI. Trimming left V 4 bases short and J 0 bases short, with 10 bases between. Sequencing relied on a cDNA template that was reverse transcribed from extracted RNA. The assay was immunoSEQ multiplex PCR, and TCRdb's table has in-frame clones only and misses some. Found here are fewer than 250,000 clones, about 65% of them singletons; the top ten hold 1.3%. The table lists this clone with a count of one. Treatment noted: oral pan-JAK inhibitor, 5-10 mg twice daily.

This clonotype originated in a human donor with alopecia areata. Sequenced here: CD4+ T cells sorted from blood, sampled around week 49, from a patient treated with tofacitinib. This chain links TRBV2 with TRBJ2-1; tentative D call: TRBD2 (6 bases). The CDR3 DNA follows: TGTGCCAGCAGTGGAGGAGGGAGCTCCTACAATGAGCAGTTCTTC. Its translation: CASSGGGSSYNEQFF.